These 6 T cell receptor beta chains share one sample of origin, sequenced in a study of OX40 agonist ivuxolimab in advanced cancers. Libraries were prepared by immunoSEQ multiplex PCR; TCRdb keeps only in-frame clonotypes and omits some of them. This table holds 65,000 to 75,000 clones, 80% to 85% found once. Sequenced here: CD4+ or CD8+ T cells sorted from blood, sampled in a trial of the OX40 agonist ivuxolimab. The receptor set was obtained from an adult with an advanced solid tumor such as melanoma, head and neck, liver or kidney cancer.

The rearrangement uses TRBV5-1 and TRBJ2-2, with 11 nucleotides matching TRBD2. V dropped 7 bases and J dropped 4; count of bases not matched to a gene: 9. The length of the CDR3 is 16 residues. Germline V lookup: CDR1 SGHRS, CDR2 YFSETQ. In DNA, the CDR3 is TGCGCCAGCTCGAGTTTACTAGCGGGAGTCACCGGGGAGCTGTTTTTT. Residues: CASSSLLAGVTGELFF.

This sequence joins TRBV5-1 and TRBJ2-3, with TRBD2 matching 11 bases. This CDR3 spans 16 amino acids. Germline CDR1 and CDR2: SGHRS and YFSETQ. V was clipped by 3 bases and J by 5 bases; unmatched bases: 8. The CDR3: CASSSIAGGPGDTQYF. Written as DNA, the CDR3 is TGCGCCAGCAGCTCCATAGCGGGGGGGCCCGGAGATACGCAGTATTTT.

This clone was found once. The chain combines TRBV7-2 with TRBJ1-2; D not certain. The CDR3 has 13 amino acids. In germline, CDR1 is SGHTA, CDR2 FQGNSA. Trimming shortened V by 5 bases and J by 5 bases, and 12 bases separated the two germline ends. The DNA for the CDR3 is TGTGCCAGCAGCCATCAGAGGGAGTATGGCTACACCTTC. This gives the protein CASSHQREYGYTF.

The J gene is TRBJ1-2, the V gene TRBV18; no clear D gene. CDR3 length equals 13 residues. The germline V and J ends were trimmed by 8 bases and 8 bases, with 18 bases remaining between them. Germline loops: CDR1 KGHSH, CDR2 LQKENI. CDR3 nucleotides: TGTGCCAGCGCAAATCTTCCCCGATTGGGCTACACCTTC. This encodes CASANLPRLGYTF.

The J gene is TRBJ1-2, the V gene TRBV28, with D uncertain. This CDR3 spans 14 amino acids. CDR1 and CDR2 from the germline V gene are MDHEN and SYDVKM. V was trimmed by 3 bases and J by 2 bases, leaving 10 bases between them. This chain's CDR3 is CASSFLQPNYGYTF. For the CDR3, the DNA is TGTGCCAGCAGTTTCTTACAGCCCAACTATGGCTACACCTTC.

This clone occurred once. J is TRBJ1-2 and V is TRBV30, with 10 bases aligning to TRBD1. The length of the CDR3 is 14 residues. The germline V gene has CDR1 GTSNPN and CDR2 SVGIG (reference sequence). The V and J ends lost 3 bases and 4 bases, in that order; junction bases with no gene match: 5. In DNA form, the CDR3 reads TGTGCCTGGAGGGGGACAGGGGTTTCCTATGGCTACACCTTC. This gives the protein CAWRGTGVSYGYTF.